The source of this T cell receptor beta chain is a study of blood T cell repertoires in COVID-19. Whole-study context: From the United States, Italy and Spain came samples of acute and convalescent COVID-19. Sample material is recorded as cDNA or gDNA derived from T cells, B-cell-depleted T cells, or PBMCs.

Authors' analysis steps: Counts of nucleated cells, estimated from reference gene primer amplification, were obtained. The assay was immunoSEQ multiplex PCR, and TCRdb's table has in-frame clones only and misses some. Clone size and the V and J calls come from that table; the DNA yielded D and trimming. The sample records roughly 220,000 clones, around 87% being singletons. The CDR3 is 13 amino acids. V was shortened by 11 bases and J by 8 bases, with 19 bases between the two germline ends. In germline, CDR1 is SGHAT, CDR2 FQNNGV. This TCR was recovered from a man in his fifties or sixties with acute or convalescent COVID-19. This chain links TRBV11-2 with TRBJ2-4, with TRBD2 as a possible D gene (7 bases). Sequencing used peripheral blood. CDR3 coding DNA: TGTGCCTGCTCCGTGGAGGGGGGGGACATTCAGTACTTC. Residues: CACSVEGGDIQYF.